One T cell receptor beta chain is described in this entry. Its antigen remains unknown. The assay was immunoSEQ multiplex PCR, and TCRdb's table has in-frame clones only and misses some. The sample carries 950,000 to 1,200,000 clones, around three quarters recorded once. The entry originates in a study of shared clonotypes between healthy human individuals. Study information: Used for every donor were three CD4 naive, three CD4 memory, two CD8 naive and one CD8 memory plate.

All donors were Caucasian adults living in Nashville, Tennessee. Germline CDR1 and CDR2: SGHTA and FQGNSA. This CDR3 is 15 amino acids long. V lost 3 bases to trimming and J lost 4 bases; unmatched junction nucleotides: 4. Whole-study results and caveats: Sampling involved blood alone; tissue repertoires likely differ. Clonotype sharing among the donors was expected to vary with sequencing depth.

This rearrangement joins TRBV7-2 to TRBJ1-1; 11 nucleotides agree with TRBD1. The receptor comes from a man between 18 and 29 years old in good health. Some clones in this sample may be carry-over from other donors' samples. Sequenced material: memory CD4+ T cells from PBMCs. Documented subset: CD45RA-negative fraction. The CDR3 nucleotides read TGTGCCAGCAGCTTCTCCGGGACAGGGGGCACTGAAGCTTTCTTT. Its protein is CASSFSGTGGTEAFF.